This T cell receptor (beta chain) originates from a study of T cell repertoires in cytomegalovirus infection. Study details: Well-studied HLA-B-restricted epitopes and recently identified HLA-C-restricted epitopes of CMV were both used in the study. Both a matching HLA type and CMV infection were indicated by public TCR beta signatures. Study results and limitations: CMV-specific TCR beta clonotypes restricted by HLA-C dominated the ex vivo response.

MiXCR, applied by TCRdb to the reads, yields one record per CDR3 protein. The sample includes about 920,000 distinct CDR3 sequences, 30% to 40% of them seen just once. Of note for this clonotype: The antigen remains unidentified.

CDR3 length: 14 residues. In germline, CDR1 is SGHVS, CDR2 FNYEAQ. The V and J ends lost 5 bases and 6 bases, in that order; junction bases with no gene match: 6. Material: cultured CD8+ T cells from PBMCs, obtained from culture after CMV antigen stimulation. This TCR came from a human donor in good health (CMV status not recorded). Some clones in this sample may be carry-over from other donors' samples. The V gene is TRBV7-6, the J gene TRBJ1-3; 8 bases fit TRBD1. The CDR3 bases are TGTGCCAGCAGCCCTGGACAGGGACAAAACACCATATATTTT. Protein product: CASSPGQGQNTIYF.